This TCR beta chain was observed in a study of radiotherapy plus CTLA-4 blockade in lung cancer. This table comes from immunoSEQ multiplex PCR, and its TCRdb copy is limited to in-frame clones, with some not included. The sample consists of approximately 98,000 clones, around 86% of them appearing once. Broader study findings: Blood-borne expansion of tumor-derived TCR clones followed radiotherapy plus ipilimumab.

Regarding this clone: The antigen is undetermined.

The CDR3 is made up of 16 amino acids. V lost 4 bases to trimming and J lost 3 bases; unmatched junction nucleotides: 7. CDR1 is SEHNR, CDR2 FQNEAQ, per germline (reference sequence). The source of this sequence is a human donor with non-small cell lung cancer who had a partial response to radiotherapy plus ipilimumab. The material was peripheral blood, obtained from a patient treated with radiotherapy plus ipilimumab. J is TRBJ2-2 and V is TRBV7-9, with 8 positions matching TRBD2. Here the CDR3 reads CASSSFSGGHTGELFF. The CDR3 nucleotides are TGTGCCAGCAGCTCCTTCTCGGGGGGGCACACCGGGGAGCTGTTTTTT.